This entry lists 25 T cell receptor beta chains sequenced from one sample in a study of cytomegalovirus exposure and HLA in healthy donors (TCRdb year 2017). Library prep was done by the immunoSEQ multiplex PCR assay. For the multiplex PCR, a mixture combining 60 forward primers for TCR Vbeta segments and 13 reverse primers for TCR Jbeta segments was used. Not all clones reach the TCRdb copy of this immuneACCESS table, which keeps in-frame sequences only. Checked studies attribute under half of the gap to unresolved V genes and leave the rest unexplained. The sample includes about 67,000 clones, with about 65% observed a single time. The ten largest clonotypes hold just over 2% of the sample. Sequenced: PBMCs. The origin of the receptors is a woman in her 30s in good health and CMV-seronegative.

This chain joins TRBV10-3 and TRBJ2-1; 11 bases align to TRBD2. The germline CDR1 and CDR2 sequences are ENHRY and SYGVKD. The CDR3 contains 15 residues. V lost 5 bases and J lost 6; bases outside the gene matches: 6. CDR3 sequence reads: CAISRLAGSGNEQFF. Here the CDR3 DNA reads TGTGCCATCAGTCGACTAGCGGGGTCTGGCAATGAGCAGTTCTTC.

The V and J genes are TRBV11-2 and TRBJ1-6; 8 bases map to TRBD1. Germline V gene sequence: CDR1 SGHAT, CDR2 FQNNGV. J lost 8 bases, V lost 5 bases, and 5 bases had no gene match. CDR3 length: 14 residues. The CDR3 region has the DNA TGTGCCAGCAGCACTGGACAGGGTTATTCACCCCTCCACTTT. Residues: CASSTGQGYSPLHF.

The chain is built from TRBV27 and TRBJ2-6; D is uncertain. The germline V and J ends were trimmed by 5 bases and 2 bases, with 22 bases remaining between them. CDR1 and CDR2 from the germline V gene are MNHEY and SMNVEV (reference sequence). CDR3 length: 19 amino acids. For the CDR3, the DNA is TGTGCCAGCAGTCTAACCCAAGAGGTGCGGCTGGCTGGGGCCAACGTCCTGACTTTC. It yields the protein CASSLTQEVRLAGANVLTF.

The chain carries TRBV5-4 and TRBJ1-2; no clear D. V was clipped by 0 bases and J by 1 base, with 7 bases between them. Germline V lookup: CDR1 SGHNT, CDR2 YYREEE (reference sequence). The CDR3 extends over 14 amino acids. The CDR3: CASSLAGVNYGYTF. CDR3 bases: TGTGCCAGCAGCTTGGCCGGGGTTAACTATGGCTACACCTTC.

The chain employs TRBV7-6 and TRBJ2-3, with TRBD2 identical over 7 bases. Germline V gene data show CDR1 as SGHVS and CDR2 as FNYEAQ. V was pared by 1 base and J by 6 bases, with 10 bases of the junction left unmatched. The CDR3 has 16 residues. The CDR3 DNA reads TGTGCCAGCAGCTTAGTTGCGGGGGAGGGCGGGGATACGCAGTATTTT. Encoded protein: CASSLVAGEGGDTQYF.

This clone has more than one count but fewer than ten. The CDR3 loop reads CASSPGQPSTDTQYF. CDR3 bases: TGTGCCAGCAGCCCCGGACAGCCTAGCACAGATACGCAGTATTTT. The chain links TRBV5-4 to TRBJ2-3; a possible D gene is TRBD1 (6 bases). The V end was cut by 4 bases, the J end by 0 bases, with 12 bases between. Germline CDR1 is SGHNT and CDR2 is YYREEE (reference sequence). The CDR3 extends over 15 amino acids.

The J gene is TRBJ1-2, the V gene TRBV6-4; TRBD1 matches 9 bases. The length of the CDR3 is 14 residues. From germline, CDR1 is MRHNA and CDR2 SNTAGT. V dropped 3 bases and J dropped 5; count of bases not matched to a gene: 4. The chain's CDR3 is CASSETGGIYGYTF. The CDR3 nucleotides are TGTGCCAGCAGTGAAACAGGGGGCATATATGGCTACACCTTC.

Of note for this clone: The same CDR3 is also encoded by other DNA sequences in this sample. V and J are TRBV5-4 and TRBJ2-5, with a weak D call TRBD2 (7 bases). Deletions cut 3 bases from V and 2 bases from J, with 11 bases between. CDR3 length: 14 amino acids. Germline CDR1 reads SGHNT; CDR2 reads YYREEE (reference sequence). CDR3 loop: CASSSRGGQETQYF. The CDR3 DNA follows: TGTGCCAGCAGCTCTAGGGGGGGACAAGAGACCCAGTACTTC. Together with reference TRBV5-4 and TRBJ2-5, the CDR3 gives the full variable domain: ETGVTQSPTHLIKTRGQQVTLRCSSQSGHNTVSWYQQALGQGPQFIFQYYREEENGRGNFPPRFSGLQFPNYSSELNVNALELDDSALYLCASSSRGGQETQYFGPGTRLLVL.

The genes are TRBV5-4 and TRBJ2-5, with 12 bases aligning to TRBD2. Germline V gene data show CDR1 as SGHNT and CDR2 as YYREEE (reference sequence). There are 15 residues in the CDR3. J lost 5 bases, V lost 0 bases, and 2 bases had no gene match. This chain's CDR3 is CASSLGLAGGETQYF. Written as DNA, the CDR3 is TGTGCCAGCAGCTTGGGGCTAGCGGGGGGGGAGACCCAGTACTTC.

The rearrangement uses TRBV5-4 and TRBJ2-1, with 13 bases fitting TRBD2. In germline, CDR1 is SGHNT, CDR2 YYREEE (reference sequence). The CDR3 extends over 16 amino acids. Trimming took 4 bases from V and 4 from J; bases not matched to a gene: 5. CDR3 coding DNA: TGTGCCAGCAGCCGTGGACTAGCGGGGGATTACAATGAGCAGTTCTTC. Translating gives CASSRGLAGDYNEQFF.

This chain uses TRBV28 with TRBJ2-5; the match to TRBD1 covers 8 bases. Germline CDR1 is MDHEN and CDR2 is SYDVKM. This CDR3 comprises 16 residues. The V segment lost 5 bases and the J segment 1 base; nucleotides outside the gene matches: 9. The CDR3 reads CASSPPTGARQETQYF. The CDR3 DNA reads as TGTGCCAGCAGTCCCCCGACAGGGGCCCGCCAAGAGACCCAGTACTTC.

CDR3 bases: TGTGCCAGCAGCCCCGACAGGGTGGGAGCCAAAAACATTCAGTACTTC. It codes for CASSPDRVGAKNIQYF. The genes are TRBV7-9 and TRBJ2-4, with 7 positions matching TRBD1. V trimming: 5 bases; J trimming: 0 bases; junction bases outside the gene matches: 7. Germline CDR1 SEHNR, CDR2 FQNEAQ (reference sequence). The CDR3 has 16 amino acids.

V is TRBV7-2 and J is TRBJ2-3; D uncertain. Between the trimmed V and J ends, which lost 0 bases and 2 bases, there was a span of 12 bases. The CDR3 totals 16 residues. Germline V gives CDR1 SGHTA, CDR2 FQGNSA. The CDR3 region has the DNA TGTGCCAGCAGCTTAGCTGGAAGACAACCCACAGATACGCAGTATTTT. This gives the protein CASSLAGRQPTDTQYF.

The chain combines TRBV6-4 with TRBJ1-2; 9 positions agree with TRBD1. Looked up from germline, CDR1 is MRHNA and CDR2 is SNTAGT. J was trimmed by 4 bases and V by 2 bases; bases with no gene match: 17. This CDR3 comprises 19 residues. The CDR3 is CASSDLGGDRVPQGYGYTF. The CDR3 DNA reads as TGTGCCAGCAGTGACCTCGGGGGGGACAGGGTGCCCCAGGGCTATGGCTACACCTTC.

This chain joins TRBV5-4 and TRBJ2-5; D may be TRBD2 (6 bases). The germline V gene has CDR1 SGHNT and CDR2 YYREEE (reference sequence). This CDR3 has 14 residues. Trimming pared 0 bases from V and 8 bases from J, leaving 14 bases between. The CDR3 protein is CASSLGGVAGTQYF. CDR3 DNA: TGTGCCAGCAGCTTGGGGGGGGTCGCGGGAACCCAGTACTTC.

This clone came up a few times. J is TRBJ2-7 and V is TRBV29-1, with D tentatively TRBD1 (5 bases). V gave up 6 bases and J gave up 2 bases, with 11 bases separating them. The CDR3 spans 12 residues. Germline V gene lookup returns CDR1 SQVTM and CDR2 ANQGSEA. The CDR3 nucleotides read TGCAGCGTGGCCGTGACAGCCTACGAGCAGTACTTC. This encodes CSVAVTAYEQYF.

Concerning this clone: The sample carries other DNA sequences with the same CDR3. The chain links TRBV6-5 to TRBJ2-5, with 12 bases fitting TRBD2. This CDR3 has 13 amino acids. With 6 bases clipped from V and 5 bases from J, the junction kept 1 base outside the gene matches. The germline V gene has CDR1 MNHEY and CDR2 SVGAGI. The CDR3 DNA reads TGTGCCAGCAGAACTAGCGGGGGGGAGACCCAGTACTTC. Protein product: CASRTSGGETQYF.

The rearrangement joins TRBV7-9 to TRBJ2-2; TRBD2 matches 11 bases. J lost 8 bases, V lost 5 bases, and 10 bases had no gene match. Germline CDR1 SEHNR, CDR2 FQNEAQ (reference sequence). CDR3 length equals 16 residues. For the CDR3, the DNA is TGTGCCAGCAGCCCCCGACTAGCGGGGCTCCCTGGGGAGCTGTTTTTT. This codes for CASSPRLAGLPGELFF.

The chain combines TRBV28 with TRBJ1-6; possible D gene TRBD1, 5 bases. This CDR3 has 14 amino acids. CDR1 MDHEN and CDR2 SYDVKM come from the germline V gene. Trimming removed 7 bases from V and 9 bases from J, with 16 bases in between. CDR3 sequence (DNA): TGTGCCAGCACCGGAAATCCGGGGGTTTCACCCCTCCACTTT. Amino acid sequence: CASTGNPGVSPLHF.

The chain joins TRBV7-2 to TRBJ2-7; TRBD1 matches at 7 bases. The CDR3 runs to 13 residues. CDR1 and CDR2 from the germline V gene are SGHTA and FQGNSA. V trimming: 5 bases; J trimming: 3 bases; junction bases outside the gene matches: 4. The CDR3 region has the DNA TGTGCCAGCAGCCCAAGACAGGGCTACGAGCAGTACTTC. It is translated as CASSPRQGYEQYF.

V and J are TRBV9 and TRBJ1-1, with D possibly TRBD1 on 5 matching bases. Germline loops: CDR1 SGDLS, CDR2 YYNGEE. There are 15 residues in the CDR3. Deletions cut 4 bases from V and 0 bases from J, with 13 bases between. The CDR3 spells CASSSWDFLNTEAFF. The CDR3 nucleotides read TGTGCCAGCAGCTCGTGGGACTTCTTGAACACTGAAGCTTTCTTT.

The J gene is TRBJ2-2, the V gene TRBV19; TRBD1 aligns across 8 bases. CDR1 is LNHDA, CDR2 SQIVND, per germline (reference sequence). With V trimmed by 5 bases and J by 3 bases, 5 bases remained unmatched. The CDR3 totals 15 residues. In DNA form, the CDR3 reads TGTGCCAGTAGTTCAGGGACAGGCTACACCGGGGAGCTGTTTTTT. Encoded protein: CASSSGTGYTGELFF.

This chain connects TRBV27 to TRBJ1-2; 7 bases are shared with TRBD1. The CDR3 runs 14 residues. Losses at the gene ends were 5 bases for V and 2 bases for J; bases not matched to a gene: 5. Germline assignment: CDR1 MNHEY and CDR2 SMNVEV (reference sequence). For the CDR3, the DNA is TGTGCCAGCAGTACCCGCAGGGGGAACTATGGCTACACCTTC. Amino acids: CASSTRRGNYGYTF.

The CDR3 region has the DNA TGTGCCAGTAGTATTGAGGGCCTCTACGCGGGGGGGTCAGATACGCAGTATTTT. Its protein is CASSIEGLYAGGSDTQYF. V usage is TRBV19 and J usage is TRBJ2-3; 9 bases agree with TRBD2. V lost 3 bases, J lost 4 bases, and 14 bases stayed unmatched. The CDR3 runs to 18 residues. Germline V gene data show CDR1 as LNHDA and CDR2 as SQIVND (reference sequence).

This clone was observed once. The V and J genes are TRBV6-6 and TRBJ2-1; 8 bases agree with TRBD1. Losses at the gene ends were 5 bases for V and 4 bases for J; bases not matched to a gene: 4. CDR3 length equals 14 residues. Germline CDR1 is MNHNY and CDR2 is SVGAGI (reference sequence). The chain's CDR3 is CASSRDRGYNEQFF. In DNA form, the CDR3 reads TGTGCCAGCAGTCGTGACAGGGGTTACAATGAGCAGTTCTTC.